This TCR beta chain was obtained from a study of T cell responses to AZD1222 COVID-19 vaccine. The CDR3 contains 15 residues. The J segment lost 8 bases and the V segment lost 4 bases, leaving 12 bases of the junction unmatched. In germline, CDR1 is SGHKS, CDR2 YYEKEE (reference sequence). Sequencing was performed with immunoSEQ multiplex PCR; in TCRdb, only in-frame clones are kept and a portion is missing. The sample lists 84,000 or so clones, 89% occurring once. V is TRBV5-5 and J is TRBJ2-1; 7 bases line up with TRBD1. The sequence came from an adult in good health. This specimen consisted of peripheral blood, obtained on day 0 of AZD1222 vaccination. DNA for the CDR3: TGTGCCAGCAGCCCTAGGGGACAGATGGTCGATGAGCAGTTCTTC. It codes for CASSPRGQMVDEQFF.